The 29 T cell receptor beta chains in this list originate from one sample, sequenced in a study of human T cells and chemical hapten exposure. In TCRdb, the RACE reads were re-called with MiXCR into one record per CDR3 protein. The top ten clones hold around 2.6% of a sample with more than 85,000 distinct CDR3 sequences, around 7.9% of them seen once. Time point given: pre-sensitization, week 0. Described treatment: therapeutic diphenylcyclopropenone sensitization with weekly scalp DPC. The sequencing used whole blood, collected in connection with sensitization to the hapten diphenylcyclopropenone (DPC). The receptors shown here come from a man aged 35-49 years with alopecia areata. Some clones in this sample may be carry-over from other donors' samples.

In DNA, the CDR3 is TGCAGTGCTAAGCGGGACTCCCTTAACACCGGGGAGCTGTTTTTT. This translates into CSAKRDSLNTGELFF. The chain joins TRBV20-1 to TRBJ2-2; 7 nucleotides match TRBD2. CDR3 length: 15 amino acids. Germline values: CDR1 DFQATT, CDR2 SNEGSKA (reference sequence). Trimming cost V 4 bases and J 2 bases; bases outside gene matches: 7.

The sample holds many counts of this clonotype. The chain joins TRBV28 to TRBJ1-1; D uncertain. The V gene's germline CDR1 is MDHEN and CDR2 SYDVKM. Between the trimmed V and J ends, which lost 2 bases and 6 bases, there was a span of 10 bases. The CDR3 runs to 13 residues. DNA of the CDR3: TGTGCCAGCAGTTTAGAAGTCGGCGCTGAAGCTTTCTTT. Amino acid sequence: CASSLEVGAEAFF.

As to this clonotype: One junction end disagrees with the germline gene, perhaps due to a read error. CDR3 protein: CASSNSAGGGADTQYF. CDR3 sequence (DNA): TGTGCCAGCAGTAACTCAGCGGGAGGAGGGGCAGATACGCAGTATTTT. The chain couples TRBV6-2 or TRBV6-3 to TRBJ2-3; 9 bases map to TRBD2. CDR3 size: 16 residues. Per the germline V gene, CDR1 is MNHEY and CDR2 is SVGEGT.

This clonotype was observed a handful of times. The J gene is TRBJ1-1, the V gene TRBV10-3, with no clear D. The CDR3 has 16 residues. V gave up 4 bases and J gave up 5 bases, with 20 bases separating them. In germline, CDR1 is ENHRY, CDR2 SYGVKD. The CDR3 DNA sequence: TGTGCCATCAGTGTTAGCTGGGCTCGGGGAGTGACTGAAGCTTTCTTT. The encoded protein is CAISVSWARGVTEAFF.

The genes are TRBV15 and TRBJ1-5; D gene uncertain. The germline gives CDR1 LNHNV, CDR2 YYDKDF (reference sequence). Between the trimmed V and J ends, which lost 0 bases and 7 bases, there was a span of 13 bases. This CDR3 is 15 amino acids long. The CDR3 loop reads CATSRDRAPNQPQHF. CDR3 coding DNA: TGTGCCACCAGCAGAGATAGGGCTCCCAACCAGCCCCAGCATTTT.

This clonotype was recorded at least ten times. V usage is TRBV9 and J usage is TRBJ2-1, with D unresolved. Germline CDR1 and CDR2: SGDLS and YYNGEE. V was pared by 3 bases and J by 1 base, with 11 bases between. This CDR3 contains 15 residues. The CDR3, as DNA: TGTGCCAGCAGCGGTAATTTGCCTTCCTACAATGAGCAGTTCTTC. Translated: CASSGNLPSYNEQFF.

This clonotype was seen a handful of times. The chain uses TRBV30 and TRBJ2-1; TRBD2 is a possible D gene (6 bases). The CDR3 spans 12 residues. The V gene's germline CDR1 is GTSNPN and CDR2 SVGIG (reference sequence). With 3 bases removed from V and 7 bases from J, the gap between germline ends came to 10 bases. CDR3 DNA: TGTGCCTGGAGCGGTAGCGGAAATGAGCAGTTCTTC. Translation gives CAWSGSGNEQFF.

This clonotype was seen more than once but under ten times. The rearrangement uses TRBV6-6 and TRBJ2-4, with TRBD2 matching over 8 bases. The CDR3 loop spans 15 amino acids. The germline CDR1 and CDR2 sequences are MNHNY and SVGAGI (reference sequence). V was clipped by 6 bases and J by 1 base; unmatched bases: 5. CDR3 sequence: CASSREGRAKNIQYF. In nucleotides, the CDR3 is TGTGCCAGCAGCCGGGAGGGAAGGGCCAAAAACATTCAGTACTTC.

This clonotype turned up a few times. The genes are TRBV12-3 or TRBV12-4 and TRBJ2-1; no definite D call. The CDR3 sequence is 12 residues long. The V end was cut by 6 bases, the J end by 7 bases, with 10 bases between. The DNA for the CDR3 is TGTGCCAGCAGATCTATAGTAAATGAGCAGTTCTTC. This gives the protein CASRSIVNEQFF.

Here the CDR3 reads CSVDVDSGELFF. The CDR3 region has the DNA TGCAGCGTCGACGTGGACTCCGGGGAGCTGTTTTTT. This chain joins TRBV29-1 and TRBJ2-2; weak D call: TRBD2 (5 bases). V lost 6 bases and J 6 bases, leaving 11 bases between the germline ends. The CDR3 is 12 amino acids. Germline-derived CDR1 and CDR2 are SQVTM and ANQGSEA.

This clonotype was seen many times. The gene calls are TRBV5-5 and TRBJ2-5; TRBD2 aligns across 7 bases. V dropped 3 bases and J dropped 3; count of bases not matched to a gene: 2. The CDR3 is made up of 13 amino acids. Germline loops: CDR1 SGHKS, CDR2 YYEKEE (reference sequence). DNA of the CDR3: TGTGCCAGCAGCTGGGGAGGGGAAGAGACCCAGTACTTC. Amino acid sequence: CASSWGGEETQYF. The full variable domain, with the rest looked up from reference TRBV5-5 and TRBJ2-5, is DAGVTQSPTHLIKTRGQQVTLRCSPISGHKSVSWYQQVLGQGPQFIFQYYEKEERGRGNFPDRFSARQFPNYSSELNVNALLLGDSALYLCASSWGGEETQYFGPGTRLLVL.

This clonotype was detected a few times. This chain links TRBV6-1 with TRBJ2-2; TRBD1 matches at 9 bases. After removal of 5 bases from V and 8 bases from J, the junction contained 18 bases not matched to a gene. This CDR3 spans 18 amino acids. CDR1 and CDR2 from the germline V gene are MNHNS and SASEGT. The CDR3 sequence is CASSPGTGRIIFGGELFF. CDR3 in DNA: TGTGCCAGCAGTCCCGGGACAGGGCGGATTATCTTTGGGGGGGAGCTGTTTTTT.

In this sample, this clonotype turned up a few times. The chain carries TRBV11-2 and TRBJ2-1; 13 positions agree with TRBD2. The ends lost 4 bases at V and 7 bases at J; junction bases unmatched: 4. This CDR3 comprises 15 residues. The germline V gene has CDR1 SGHAT and CDR2 FQNNGV. The CDR3: CASSSPGLAGNEQFF. The CDR3 nucleotides are TGTGCCAGCAGCTCGCCGGGACTAGCGGGAAATGAGCAGTTCTTC.

This clonotype turned up a few times. The gene calls are TRBV29-1 and TRBJ1-1, with D possibly being TRBD1 (5 bases). CDR3 length equals 14 residues. Trimming left V 5 bases short and J 6 bases short, with 19 bases between. Germline CDR1 and CDR2: SQVTM and ANQGSEA. CDR3 coding DNA: TGCAGCGTTATGGGGGGAGGGGCCGGCGCTGAAGCTTTCTTT. Its translation: CSVMGGGAGAEAFF.

There are many counts of this clonotype. The junction and the germline gene differ at one end; a read error may be behind it. V is TRBV9 and J is TRBJ2-7; TRBD2 might be the D (5 bases). The CDR3 contains 15 residues. Germline lookup yields CDR1 SGDLS and CDR2 YYNGEE. The CDR3 sequence: CASSVGPPSSHEQYF. DNA for the CDR3: TGTGCCAGCAGCGTAGGGCCGCCTAGCTCCCACGAGCAGTACTTC.

The chain carries TRBV27 and TRBJ2-1; 7 nucleotides align to TRBD2. Germline V gives CDR1 MNHEY, CDR2 SMNVEV (reference sequence). J was trimmed by 6 bases and V by 8 bases; bases with no gene match: 7. This CDR3 is 13 amino acids long. The CDR3 loop is CASRGLAANEQFF. The CDR3 DNA sequence: TGTGCCAGCCGCGGGCTAGCGGCCAATGAGCAGTTCTTC.

Many counts were recorded for this clonotype. J is TRBJ2-1 and V is TRBV14; TRBD1 matches at 11 bases. Looked up from germline, CDR1 is SGHDN and CDR2 is FVKESK. This CDR3 region has 16 residues. V lost 2 bases, J lost 6 bases, and 6 bases stayed unmatched. The CDR3 region has the DNA TGTGCCAGCAGCCAACTTTCCGGGACAGGGGGCAATGAGCAGTTCTTC. Translation: CASSQLSGTGGNEQFF. Together with reference TRBV14 and TRBJ2-1, the CDR3 gives the full variable domain: EAGVTQFPSHSVIEKGQTVTLRCDPISGHDNLYWYRRVMGKEIKFLLHFVKESKQDESGMPNNRFLAERTGGTYSTLKVQPAELEDSGVYFCASSQLSGTGGNEQFFGPGTRLTVL.

This clonotype appeared a few times. The chain employs TRBV11-3 and TRBJ1-2; D unclear. V was trimmed by 2 bases and J by 6 bases, leaving 10 bases between them. This CDR3 is 13 amino acids long. The germline V gene encodes CDR1 SGHNT and CDR2 YENEEA. DNA for the CDR3: TGTGCCAGCAGCTTACGTGAGAGGGATGGCTACACCTTC. Translation: CASSLRERDGYTF.

This clonotype appeared many times. The V and J genes are TRBV4-3 and TRBJ1-1; D gene ambiguous. V lost 0 bases and J 5 bases, leaving 19 bases between the germline ends. The CDR3 sequence is 17 residues long. Looked up from germline, CDR1 is LGHNA and CDR2 is YSLEER. CDR3 loop: CASSQDRVRTFGTEAFF. Here the CDR3 DNA reads TGCGCCAGCAGCCAAGATAGAGTCCGGACCTTTGGGACTGAAGCTTTCTTT.

This clonotype was detected a few times. This chain connects TRBV7-9 to TRBJ2-2; D is unresolved. The germline CDR1 and CDR2 sequences are SEHNR and FQNEAQ (reference sequence). The CDR3 extends over 14 amino acids. Trimming removed 1 base from V and 5 bases from J, with 8 bases in between. CDR3 in DNA: TGTGCCAGCAGCTTAGACGGACCGACCGGGGAGCTGTTTTTT. As protein: CASSLDGPTGELFF. Supplemented by reference TRBV7-9 and TRBJ2-2, the full variable domain reads DTGVSQNPRHKITKRGQNVTFRCDPISEHNRLYWYRQTLGQGPEFLTYFQNEAQLEKSRLLSDRFSAERPKGSFSTLEIQRTEQGDSAMYLCASSLDGPTGELFFGEGSRLTVL.

The chain couples TRBV14 to TRBJ1-1; D not resolved. Trimming pared 1 base from V and 4 bases from J, leaving 13 bases between. Germline assignment: CDR1 SGHDN and CDR2 FVKESK. CDR3 size: 15 residues. The CDR3 sequence: CASSQAAGSGTEAFF. The CDR3 DNA reads TGTGCCAGCAGCCAAGCGGCGGGAAGCGGCACTGAAGCTTTCTTT.

This clonotype has more than one count but fewer than ten. V gene TRBV12-3 or TRBV12-4 combines with J gene TRBJ2-1; D remains ambiguous. The CDR3 is 11 residues long. Trimming left V 6 bases short and J 12 bases short, with 12 bases between. CDR3 bases: TGTGCCAGCAGCCAAGGGCGGACGCAGTTCTTC. It yields the protein CASSQGRTQFF.

This clonotype has a count of ten or more. The chain uses TRBV29-1 and TRBJ1-5; TRBD1 matches at 10 bases. The germline V gene encodes CDR1 SQVTM and CDR2 ANQGSEA. V lost 6 bases, J lost 7 bases, and 6 bases stayed unmatched. The CDR3 contains 13 residues. CDR3 sequence reads: CSVTGGAQQPQHF. CDR3 nucleotide sequence: TGCAGCGTGACAGGGGGCGCTCAACAGCCCCAGCATTTT.

This clonotype was picked up a small number of times. The chain combines TRBV24-1 with TRBJ2-1; maybe TRBD2 (7 bases). The germline V gene encodes CDR1 KGHDR and CDR2 SFDVKD. Deletions cut 4 bases from V and 12 bases from J, with 21 bases between. The CDR3 extends over 15 amino acids. CDR3 protein: CATSEPAGTMSGQFF. CDR3 bases: TGTGCCACCAGTGAACCAGCGGGGACAATGAGTGGGCAGTTCTTC.

The rearrangement uses TRBV2 and TRBJ1-1; 8 bases fit TRBD1. Germline lookup yields CDR1 SNHLY and CDR2 FYNNEI. This CDR3 has 17 residues. Unmatched junction bases numbered 12, after V lost 6 bases and J lost 0 bases. CDR3 amino acids: CASRPYSGTGMNTEAFF. The CDR3 DNA sequence: TGTGCCAGCAGACCCTATTCCGGGACAGGCATGAACACTGAAGCTTTCTTT.

Many counts were recorded for this clonotype. The chain recombines TRBV3-1 with TRBJ2-5; D is perhaps TRBD2 (5 bases). The CDR3 runs to 14 residues. CDR1 and CDR2 (germline): LGHDT, YNNKEL (reference sequence). The ends were cut back, 3 bases at V and 4 bases at J, with 12 bases in the middle. CDR3 DNA: TGTGCCAGCAGCCATTCCGGAGGTCCAGAGACCCAGTACTTC. Its translation: CASSHSGGPETQYF.

Concerning this clonotype itself: No conserved phenylalanine or tryptophan is present at the end of the CDR3, so a read error is the likely explanation. The V gene is TRBV11-1, the J gene TRBJ2-6, with D unresolved. The CDR3 has 14 residues. Germline CDR1 reads SGHAT; CDR2 reads FQDESV (reference sequence). The V end was cut by 3 bases, the J end by 1 base, with 4 bases between. The CDR3 here is CASSFHSGANVLTL. CDR3 bases: TGTGCCAGCAGCTTCCATTCTGGGGCCAACGTCCTGACTCTC.

V gene TRBV2 combines with J gene TRBJ2-3; 8 bases align to TRBD2. The CDR3 has 13 amino acids. With V trimmed by 7 bases and J by 6 bases, 6 bases remained unmatched. Germline V CDR1 and CDR2: SNHLY, FYNNEI. The CDR3 DNA is TGTGCCAGCAAAGCGGGAGTTGTGGATACGCAGTATTTT. It translates to CASKAGVVDTQYF.

This sequence joins TRBV28 and TRBJ1-3, with D unresolved. The CDR3 consists of 14 residues. Trimming left V 2 bases short and J 3 bases short, with 8 bases between. CDR1 and CDR2 (germline): MDHEN, SYDVKM. The CDR3 coding sequence is TGTGCCAGCAGTTTAGTAGGGAATGGAAACACCATATATTTT. Translating it yields CASSLVGNGNTIYF.